What follows are 2 T cell receptor beta chains derived from one specimen sequenced in a study of cytomegalovirus exposure and HLA in healthy donors. The PCR employed 60 Vbeta primers together with 13 Jbeta primers. The table came from immunoSEQ multiplex PCR; TCRdb's copy has only in-frame clones and leaves some out. The sample yields 110,000 to 150,000 clones, 60% to 85% seen once. The sequenced sample consisted of PBMCs. The receptors stem from a man under 40 in good health and CMV-seronegative.

This sequence joins TRBV7-9 and TRBJ1-1, with D perhaps TRBD1 (5 bases). V lost 5 bases and J 3 bases, leaving 16 bases between the germline ends. The CDR3 runs 15 residues. Germline CDR1 is SEHNR and CDR2 is FQNEAQ (reference sequence). The CDR3 sequence: CASSIGEGLYTEAFF. CDR3 sequence (DNA): TGTGCCAGCAGCATAGGGGAAGGACTATACACTGAAGCTTTCTTT. The complete variable domain, with remaining parts taken from reference TRBV7-9 and TRBJ1-1, reads DTGVSQNPRHKITKRGQNVTFRCDPISEHNRLYWYRQTLGQGPEFLTYFQNEAQLEKSRLLSDRFSAERPKGSFSTLEIQRTEQGDSAMYLCASSIGEGLYTEAFFGQGTRLTVV.

The chain uses TRBV5-1 and TRBJ2-7; 12 bases align to TRBD1. The CDR3 is 17 amino acids. The V gene's germline CDR1 is SGHRS and CDR2 YFSETQ. V dropped 4 bases and J dropped 8; count of bases not matched to a gene: 16. The CDR3 coding sequence is TGCGCCAGCAGCGCCGGGAACGCCGGGACAGGGGGCTTAAAGCAGTACTTC. Residues: CASSAGNAGTGGLKQYF.